The 26 T cell receptor beta chains below come from one sample, sequenced in a study of lymphopenia after photon versus proton radiotherapy. The table came from immunoSEQ multiplex PCR; TCRdb's copy has only in-frame clones and leaves some out. The top ten hold 20% to 25% of the sample, which has approximately 16,000 clones, around 80% seen once. The sample here was peripheral blood, taken from a patient treated with proton-based radiotherapy. The receptors come from a man between 65 and 85 years old with pancreatic cancer.

The genes are TRBV5-1 and TRBJ2-5; 9 bases are shared with TRBD2. The CDR3 sequence is 17 residues long. Trimming cost V 4 bases and J 2 bases; bases outside gene matches: 12. The germline CDR1 and CDR2 sequences are SGHRS and YFSETQ. The CDR3 DNA is TGCGCCAGCAGCCCTGGGAGGATAGCGGGGGTTCAAGAGACCCAGTACTTC. It is translated as CASSPGRIAGVQETQYF.

The genes are TRBV11-3 and TRBJ2-3; 9 nucleotides agree with TRBD2. Germline lookup yields CDR1 SGHNT and CDR2 YENEEA. V lost 1 base, J lost 4 bases, and 12 bases stayed unmatched. The CDR3 is 18 residues long. The CDR3 region has the DNA TGTGCCAGCAGCTTAGGTTTTTCGGCGGGAGGGACCTCAGATACGCAGTATTTT. Translation: CASSLGFSAGGTSDTQYF. The variable domain in full, with the rest retrieved from reference TRBV11-3 and TRBJ2-3, is EAGVVQSPRYKIIEKKQPVAFWCNPISGHNTLYWYLQNLGQGPELLIRYENEEAVDDSQLPKDRFSAERLKGVDSTLKIQPAELGDSAVYLCASSLGFSAGGTSDTQYFGPGTRLTVL.

The J gene is TRBJ2-2, the V gene TRBV30; D unresolved. This CDR3 contains 15 residues. The germline gives CDR1 GTSNPN, CDR2 SVGIG (reference sequence). V was trimmed by 0 bases and J by 0 bases, leaving 8 bases between them. The CDR3 sequence is CAWSVGTANTGELFF. CDR3 nucleotides: TGTGCCTGGAGTGTGGGAACAGCGAACACCGGGGAGCTGTTTTTT.

The V call is TRBV19, the J call TRBJ2-7; D not certain. The CDR3 totals 13 residues. V lost 3 bases, J lost 7 bases, and 13 bases lay in between. Germline CDR1 reads LNHDA; CDR2 reads SQIVND (reference sequence). As DNA, the CDR3 is TGTGCCAGTAGTATTGGCAGGTTTGGGGAGCAGTACTTC. Amino acids: CASSIGRFGEQYF.

The chain combines TRBV5-1 with TRBJ1-2; D unresolved. Germline CDR1 is SGHRS and CDR2 is YFSETQ. The CDR3 totals 15 residues. V lost 6 bases and J lost 5, with 20 bases in between. The CDR3 reads CASKPSGLVRYGYTF. The DNA for the CDR3 is TGCGCCAGCAAGCCGAGCGGGTTGGTTAGATATGGCTACACCTTC. Full variable domain (outside the CDR3, taken from reference TRBV5-1 and TRBJ1-2): KAGVTQTPRYLIKTRGQQVTLSCSPISGHRSVSWYQQTPGQGLQFLFEYFSETQRNKGNFPGRFSGRQFSNSRSEMNVSTLELGDSALYLCASKPSGLVRYGYTFGSGTRLTVV.

V is TRBV21-1 and J is TRBJ2-1; whether TRBD2, the table's D call, matches the DNA was not checked. TRBV21-1 corresponds to a pseudogene. The CDR3 length is 16 residues. CDR3 nucleotides: TGTGCCAGCAGACCGCCACTACACCATTCCGACAATGAGCAGTTCTTC. Its protein is CASRPPLHHSDNEQFF.

V usage is TRBV28 and J usage is TRBJ1-5, with TRBD1 as a possible D gene (6 bases). The CDR3 contains 16 residues. V dropped 5 bases and J dropped 2 bases, with 16 bases sitting between them. From germline, CDR1 is MDHEN and CDR2 SYDVKM. The CDR3 DNA reads TGTGCCAGCAGTATGACAGGCGCGGTGGGCAATCAGCCCCAGCATTTT. This encodes CASSMTGAVGNQPQHF.

The CDR3 loop reads CSATWVKTIYF. The CDR3 DNA reads TGCAGTGCTACCTGGGTAAAGACCATATATTTT. The chain links TRBV20-1 to TRBJ1-3; no clear D. The CDR3 runs to 11 residues. In germline, CDR1 is DFQATT, CDR2 SNEGSKA (reference sequence). The V end lost 4 bases, the J end lost 10 bases, and 11 bases lay between the germline ends.

The DNA for the CDR3 is TGTGCCATCAGTAAATCTAAAGGGGAAGCGAACTATGGCTACACCTTC. The encoded protein is CAISKSKGEANYGYTF. V and J are TRBV10-3 and TRBJ1-2; TRBD1 is a possible D gene (5 bases). The germline gives CDR1 ENHRY, CDR2 SYGVKD. V was shortened by 5 bases and J by 2 bases, with 18 bases between the two germline ends. The length of the CDR3 is 16 residues.

The CDR3 DNA reads TGTGCCAGCAGCTTGTGGTCTCTAGCGGGCTACGAGCAGTACTTC. Residues: CASSLWSLAGYEQYF. The chain links TRBV5-4 to TRBJ2-7, with 8 positions matching TRBD2. Losses at the gene ends were 1 base for V and 3 bases for J; bases not matched to a gene: 6. Germline CDR1 and CDR2: SGHNT and YYREEE (reference sequence). There are 15 residues in the CDR3.

This chain connects TRBV11-2 to TRBJ2-5; D ambiguous. CDR1 and CDR2 from the germline V gene are SGHAT and FQNNGV. The CDR3 consists of 13 residues. Between the trimmed V and J ends, which lost 5 bases and 2 bases, there was a span of 9 bases. In nucleotides, the CDR3 is TGTGCCAGCAGCCACAGAATTCAAGAGACCCAGTACTTC. This encodes CASSHRIQETQYF.

V usage is TRBV5-6 and J usage is TRBJ2-4; the D is unclear. The germline gives CDR1 SGHDT, CDR2 YYEEEE. This CDR3 comprises 15 residues. The germline V and J ends were trimmed by 3 bases and 1 base, with 11 bases remaining between them. In DNA, the CDR3 is TGTGCCAGCAGCTCCGACCCGGGTGCCAAAAACATTCAGTACTTC. Protein: CASSSDPGAKNIQYF.

V and J are TRBV6-5 and TRBJ1-2; TRBD1 matches at 8 bases. The V gene's germline CDR1 is MNHEY and CDR2 SVGAGI. V gave up 4 bases and J gave up 9 bases; unmatched junction bases: 10. There are 14 residues in the CDR3. The CDR3 DNA sequence: TGTGCCAGCAGTTCCGCGACAGGGGTTGATAGCTACACCTTC. It encodes CASSSATGVDSYTF.

J is TRBJ2-3 and V is TRBV5-6; 7 nucleotides match TRBD2. The CDR3 totals 16 residues. With 4 bases clipped from V and 3 bases from J, the junction kept 11 bases outside the gene matches. Germline V gene lookup returns CDR1 SGHDT and CDR2 YYEEEE. CDR3 in DNA: TGTGCCAGCAGCCATCCCGAGCGGGGATCAACAGATACGCAGTATTTT. Residues: CASSHPERGSTDTQYF. Looking up the rest from reference TRBV5-6 and TRBJ2-3 gives the full variable domain: DAGVTQSPTHLIKTRGQQVTLRCSPKSGHDTVSWYQQALGQGPQFIFQYYEEEERQRGNFPDRFSGHQFPNYSSELNVNALLLGDSALYLCASSHPERGSTDTQYFGPGTRLTVL.

Only one count was recorded for this clone. The J gene is TRBJ1-1, the V gene TRBV29-1, with D perhaps matching TRBD1 (6 bases). CDR1 and CDR2 from the germline V gene are SQVTM and ANQGSEA. CDR3 length equals 13 residues. V lost 5 bases, J lost 6 bases, and 16 bases lay in between. The CDR3 protein is CSVNKAGASEAFF. CDR3 DNA sequence: TGCAGCGTTAACAAGGCAGGGGCCTCTGAAGCTTTCTTT.

This chain joins TRBV5-6 and TRBJ2-2, with 10 positions matching TRBD2. The length of the CDR3 is 17 residues. V was clipped by 0 bases and J by 4 bases; unmatched bases: 6. Germline V gene data show CDR1 as SGHDT and CDR2 as YYEEEE. CDR3 DNA: TGTGCCAGCAGCTTGGCCTTCCTAGCGGGAGCCACCGGGGAGCTGTTTTTT. Protein product: CASSLAFLAGATGELFF.

The gene calls are TRBV19 and TRBJ1-1; no firm D call. The germline V gene encodes CDR1 LNHDA and CDR2 SQIVND (reference sequence). This CDR3 has 11 amino acids. With 7 bases removed from V and 1 base from J, the gap between germline ends came to 4 bases. The CDR3 loop reads CASTGNTEAFF. The CDR3, as DNA: TGTGCCAGTACAGGGAACACTGAAGCTTTCTTT.

Written as DNA, the CDR3 is TGTGCCAGCAGCCCGTCTATGCGTCAAGAGACCCAGTACTTC. This encodes CASSPSMRQETQYF. This chain uses TRBV11-2 with TRBJ2-5; D is unclear. V shed 5 bases and J shed 2 bases, with 12 bases lying between them. This CDR3 comprises 14 residues. Germline CDR1 is SGHAT and CDR2 is FQNNGV.

This clone was seen only a few times. The chain couples TRBV19 to TRBJ2-7; D uncertain. This CDR3 comprises 16 residues. The V and J ends lost 3 bases and 0 bases respectively, with 15 bases between them. Germline-derived CDR1 and CDR2 are LNHDA and SQIVND (reference sequence). The CDR3 DNA reads TGTGCCAGTAGTATCCGCTTTGGCTCACCCTCCTACGAGCAGTACTTC. Translating gives CASSIRFGSPSYEQYF.

The rearrangement joins TRBV6-5 to TRBJ1-6; no firm D call. Germline loops: CDR1 MNHEY, CDR2 SVGAGI. The CDR3 spans 14 residues. Trimming took 3 bases from V and 0 from J, leaving 3 bases between them. The DNA of the CDR3 is TGTGCCAGCAGTTATAGCTCCTATAATTCACCCCTCCACTTT. As protein: CASSYSSYNSPLHF.

This clone was recorded a few times. V and J are TRBV5-1 and TRBJ1-4, with TRBD1 as a possible D gene (5 bases). Germline V CDR1 and CDR2: SGHRS, YFSETQ. This CDR3 is built from 14 residues. V lost 4 bases and J 4 bases, leaving 11 bases between the germline ends. The CDR3 is CASSRDGINEKLFF. CDR3 sequence (DNA): TGCGCCAGCAGCAGGGACGGAATTAATGAAAAACTGTTTTTT.

The rearrangement joins TRBV27 to TRBJ2-1; 8 bases align to TRBD2. The CDR3 is 15 amino acids. With 4 bases clipped from V and 7 bases from J, the junction kept 9 bases outside the gene matches. CDR1 is MNHEY, CDR2 SMNVEV, per germline (reference sequence). The CDR3 DNA is TGTGCCAGCAGTTCTTGGGTAGCGGGGAGGAATGAGCAGTTCTTC. This translates into CASSSWVAGRNEQFF.

The V call is TRBV7-9, the J call TRBJ2-1; 10 bases fit TRBD1. The trim removed 3 bases at V and 3 bases at J, leaving 8 bases unmatched. The germline gives CDR1 SEHNR, CDR2 FQNEAQ (reference sequence). CDR3 length: 17 amino acids. The CDR3 is CASSFLSGTGVYNEQFF. CDR3 sequence (DNA): TGTGCCAGCAGCTTTCTTTCCGGGACAGGGGTCTACAATGAGCAGTTCTTC.

The chain combines TRBV10-3 with TRBJ2-1, with 8 bases lining up with TRBD1. Per the germline V gene, CDR1 is ENHRY and CDR2 is SYGVKD. This CDR3 is built from 16 residues. Trimming at V came to 3 bases and at J to 5 bases, leaving 9 bases not matched to a gene. DNA for the CDR3: TGTGCCATCAGTGATACCGGGACAGGTATAAACAATGAGCAGTTCTTC. Its translation: CAISDTGTGINNEQFF.

J is TRBJ2-2 and V is TRBV6-4, with unresolved D. The V and J ends lost 0 bases and 0 bases respectively, with 8 bases between them. CDR1 is MRHNA and CDR2 is SNTAGT in the germline V gene. This CDR3 region has 16 residues. The CDR3 DNA follows: TGTGCCAGCAGTGACTCCCCCATCACGAACACCGGGGAGCTGTTTTTT. Residues: CASSDSPITNTGELFF.

The V and J genes are TRBV6-5 and TRBJ1-3; D gene uncertain. V dropped 6 bases and J dropped 0 bases, with 6 bases sitting between them. CDR1 MNHEY and CDR2 SVGAGI come from the germline V gene. The CDR3 length is 13 residues. The CDR3 here is CASSPRSGNTIYF. The DNA of the CDR3 is TGTGCCAGCAGCCCTCGCTCTGGAAACACCATATATTTT.